This is a list of T cell receptor beta chains from one sample in a study of T cell changes during pregnancy in multiple sclerosis. The table came from immunoSEQ multiplex PCR; TCRdb's copy has only in-frame clones and leaves some out. The sample contains about 120,000 clones, around 90% of which appear only once. This sample comprised peripheral blood, obtained in the third trimester of pregnancy. The receptors originated from a female donor with multiple sclerosis, enrolled in a pregnancy study. Each CDR3 is given with its conserved first and last residue. D genes are given only for firm matches. Clone size is given for some rows only: seen once, a few or many times, or a class if the clone is expanded.

V,size,D,length,J,DNA,CDR3
TRBV5-6,NA,TRBD1,16,TRBJ1-6,TGTGCCAGCAGCTGGGGGACAGGGGGGAGTAATTCACCCCTCCACTTT,CASSWGTGGSNSPLHF
TRBV5-1,NA,TRBD2,17,TRBJ2-1,TGCGCCAGCAGCTTGGTCGGCGGGACTAGCGGGAGAAATGAGCAGTTCTTC,CASSLVGGTSGRNEQFF
TRBV14,NA,NA,12,TRBJ1-4,TGTGCCAGCTCCTTTTCTAATGAAAAACTGTTTTTT,CASSFSNEKLFF
TRBV30,once,NA,14,TRBJ1-2,TGTGCCTGGAGCGCTTCGGGCAGGGAGGATGGCTACACCTTC,CAWSASGREDGYTF
TRBV2,NA,NA,15,TRBJ2-7,TGTGCCAGCAGCGCGGGACCGGGACTTCCCTACGAGCAGTACTTC,CASSAGPGLPYEQYF
TRBV10-3,NA,NA,13,TRBJ1-2,TGTGCCATCAGTTCCCGGGTAGACTATGGCTACACCTTC,CAISSRVDYGYTF
TRBV5-4,NA,NA,14,TRBJ1-4,TGTGCCAGCAGCTTGTCGGGGAGGGATGAAAAACTGTTTTTT,CASSLSGRDEKLFF
TRBV5-1,NA,NA,14,TRBJ2-3,TGCGCCAGCAGCTTTTCCAGTAGCACAGATACGCAGTATTTT,CASSFSSSTDTQYF
TRBV30,NA,TRBD1,12,TRBJ2-7,TGTGCCTGGGGGGACAGGGACTACGAGCAGTACTTC,CAWGDRDYEQYF
TRBV7-9,NA,NA,12,TRBJ2-5,TGTGCCAGCAATGAGGTTCGGGAGACCCAGTACTTC,CASNEVRETQYF
TRBV15,NA,NA,12,TRBJ2-1,TGTGCCACCAGCAGACTAGTAAATGAGCAGTTCTTC,CATSRLVNEQFF
TRBV7-3,NA,NA,15,TRBJ2-1,TGTGCCAGCAGCTCTTTTAGCGTCCCCTACAATGAGCAGTTCTTC,CASSSFSVPYNEQFF
TRBV6-1,NA,NA,15,TRBJ1-3,TGTGCCAGCAGTGAAGCGACATTTCGTGGAAACACCATATATTTT,CASSEATFRGNTIYF
TRBV27,once,TRBD2,18,TRBJ2-7,TGTGCCAGCAGTTTTAGGGGATTCCCGGGACTAGCGGTCTACGAGCAGTACTTC,CASSFRGFPGLAVYEQYF
TRBV2,NA,TRBD1,14,TRBJ2-7,TGTGCCAGCAGTGAAAGGACAGGGCCCTACGAGCAGTACTTC,CASSERTGPYEQYF
TRBV19,NA,TRBD1,16,TRBJ1-2,TGTGCCAGTAGTATCGATTCGACAGGGGCGAGGAATGGCTACACCTTC,CASSIDSTGARNGYTF
TRBV19,NA,TRBD1,14,TRBJ1-5,TGTGCCAGCACCGGACAGGGTGTCAATCAGCCCCAGCATTTT,CASTGQGVNQPQHF
TRBV10-3,once,NA,13,TRBJ1-5,TGTGCCATCGGTAGAGTTAGCAATCAGCCCCAGCATTTT,CAIGRVSNQPQHF
TRBV2,NA,NA,13,TRBJ2-5,TGTGCCAGCAGTGAAACTCTAAGAGGGACCCAGTACTTC,CASSETLRGTQYF
TRBV2,NA,NA,13,TRBJ1-6,TGTGCCGGGGGGACGTCCTCTAATTCACCCCTCCACTTT,CAGGTSSNSPLHF
TRBV18,few,NA,13,TRBJ2-7,TGTGCCAGCTCACCGCTACCTGACAACGAGCAGTACTTC,CASSPLPDNEQYF
TRBV19,NA,TRBD2,14,TRBJ2-1,TGTGCCACGCGAGGGGCTAGCGGGATTGGTGAGCAGTTCTTC,CATRGASGIGEQFF
TRBV19,NA,NA,16,TRBJ1-1,TGTGCCAGCCTCCCTCTTCGTGGACAGATGAACACTGAAGCTTTCTTT,CASLPLRGQMNTEAFF
TRBV19,NA,NA,16,TRBJ1-5,TGTGCCAGTAGTATTGGACGGGGAAATAGCAATCAGCCCCAGCATTTT,CASSIGRGNSNQPQHF
TRBV9,NA,NA,12,TRBJ1-1,TGTGCCAGCAGCGCAGGGGAGGGGGAAGCTTTCTTT,CASSAGEGEAFF
TRBV19,few,TRBD1,12,TRBJ1-2,TGTGCCAGTACCGGGACAGACTATGGCTACACCTTC,CASTGTDYGYTF
TRBV28,NA,NA,14,TRBJ1-3,TGTGCCAGCACCCAGGGTTGGCGGGGAAACACCATATATTTT,CASTQGWRGNTIYF
TRBV2,NA,TRBD1,15,TRBJ1-5,TGTGCCAGCAGGGGACAGGGTGGAAGCAATCAGCCCCAGCATTTT,CASRGQGGSNQPQHF
TRBV10-2,NA,TRBD2,14,TRBJ2-3,TGCGCCAGCAGTGAGACTAGCGGGAGGGATACGCAGTATTTT,CASSETSGRDTQYF
TRBV6-1,NA,NA,14,TRBJ1-3,TGTGCCAGCACCCCGGGTGTCTCTGGAAACACCATATATTTT,CASTPGVSGNTIYF
TRBV6-5,NA,TRBD1,14,TRBJ2-7,TGTGCCAGCAGACACGGACAGGGTGCCTACGAGCAGTACTTC,CASRHGQGAYEQYF
TRBV11-2,once,NA,15,TRBJ1-2,TGTGCCAGCAGCTTAGTCGGGAGCTTAGGCTATGGCTACACCTTC,CASSLVGSLGYGYTF
TRBV28,NA,NA,12,TRBJ1-5,TGTGCCACTGGTCTGCAGAGGCAGCCCCAGCATTTT,CATGLQRQPQHF
TRBV19,NA,TRBD2,14,TRBJ2-1,TGCGCAAGCCGGGAGCGGGGGGGAAGCAATGAGCAGTTCTTC,CASRERGGSNEQFF
TRBV5-5,once,TRBD2,16,TRBJ2-1,TGTGCCAGCAGCTTATGGTGGGGACTAGCGGACAATGAGCAGTTCTTC,CASSLWWGLADNEQFF
TRBV28,NA,NA,15,TRBJ2-1,TGTGCCAGCAGTTTACTTTTGGGGGGCTACAATGAGCAGTTCTTC,CASSLLLGGYNEQFF
TRBV6-5,NA,TRBD2,15,TRBJ2-3,TGTGCCACCCGGGGGGCGGGAGGGCCCACAGATACGCAGTATTTT,CATRGAGGPTDTQYF
TRBV7-3,NA,NA,16,TRBJ1-2,TGTGCCAGCAGCTTAAACGGGGGGAGCTCTGCGACTGGCTACACCTTC,CASSLNGGSSATGYTF
TRBV7-3,NA,NA,13,TRBJ1-2,TGTGCCAGCAGCTCACCCGGACTTTATGGCTACACCTTC,CASSSPGLYGYTF
TRBV27,NA,TRBD1,18,TRBJ1-5,TGTGCCAGCAGTTCGTCGGACAGGGGATCCTATAGCAATCAGCCCCAGCATTTT,CASSSSDRGSYSNQPQHF
TRBV5-1,NA,TRBD1,15,TRBJ1-1,TGCGCCAGCAGCTGGGGACAGCTCATGAACACTGAAGCTTTCTTT,CASSWGQLMNTEAFF
TRBV5-6,NA,NA,15,TRBJ1-2,TGTGCCAGCAGCCTCCTACCCCGGGATAACTATGGCTACACCTTC,CASSLLPRDNYGYTF
TRBV28,NA,NA,16,TRBJ2-2,TGTGCCAGCAGTTCGTCCGGGACTGCGAACACCGGGGAGCTGTTTTTT,CASSSSGTANTGELFF
TRBV6-1,NA,NA,14,TRBJ1-5,TGTGCCAGCAGTGATTCACTGTTCAATCAGCCCCAGCATTTT,CASSDSLFNQPQHF
TRBV7-2,NA,NA,13,TRBJ1-1,TGTGCCAGCAGCTTCCTAGGAGGCAGTGAAGCTTTCTTT,CASSFLGGSEAFF
TRBV18,NA,TRBD1,18,TRBJ2-5,TGTGCCAGCTCACCAACTCCCCCGGGACAGGGGGGCGAAGAGACCCAGTACTTC,CASSPTPPGQGGEETQYF
TRBV27,NA,TRBD1,18,TRBJ1-2,TGTGCCAGCAGTTTAGTCGGCGTGAATTACAGGGGTAACTATGGCTACACCTTC,CASSLVGVNYRGNYGYTF
TRBV7-2,NA,NA,13,TRBJ1-1,TGTGCCAGCAGTCCCCCGGGGGTAGGGGAAGCTTTCTTT,CASSPPGVGEAFF
TRBV5-1,few,NA,14,TRBJ1-1,TGCGCCAGCAGCTTTAGTTTGGAGATCACTGAAGCTTTCTTT,CASSFSLEITEAFF
TRBV21-1,once,NA,16,TRBJ2-1,TGTGCCAGCAGCAAAGTGGAGCGGGGGGGCTGGGATGAGCAGTTCTTC,CASSKVERGGWDEQFF
TRBV15,once,TRBD1,15,TRBJ2-7,TGTGCCACCAGCAGAGCCGGGACAGCCTCCTACGAGCAGTACTTC,CATSRAGTASYEQYF
TRBV30,NA,NA,15,TRBJ1-5,TGTGCCTGGAGCCGGACGACACGAGGGAATCAGCCCCAGCATTTT,CAWSRTTRGNQPQHF
TRBV5-1,NA,NA,17,TRBJ1-2,TGCGCCAGCAGCTTGGACGGGGCCGGGAGGGCAAACTATGGCTACACCTTC,CASSLDGAGRANYGYTF
TRBV28,NA,TRBD2,15,TRBJ2-7,TGTGCCAGCAGTTTGGGACTAGCGCACTCCTACGAGCAGTACTTC,CASSLGLAHSYEQYF
TRBV6-1,NA,NA,13,TRBJ1-5,TGTGCCAGCACCATAGGGGGCAATCAGCCCCAGCATTTT,CASTIGGNQPQHF
TRBV5-3,NA,TRBD1,14,TRBJ1-2,TGTGCCAGAAGTGTACGACAGGGCGAACATGGCTACACCTTC,CARSVRQGEHGYTF